The rows below give T cell receptor beta chains drawn from one sample of a study of T cells after yellow fever vaccination. A single record per CDR3 protein comes from TCRdb applying MiXCR to the 5' RACE reads. Of 360,000 or so distinct CDR3 sequences listed, 11% were seen once; the top ten hold less than 20%. The sequencing here drew on PBMCs, taken on the day of the first yellow fever vaccination. The source is a man aged 18 to 29 who received the YFV17D yellow fever vaccine. Each CDR3 is given with its conserved first and last residue. A D gene is named only where the DNA matches it firmly. Expanded clones get a size class; other rows say once, few or many, or leave the size out.

TRBD1 . TRBJ2-3 TRBV4-1 TGCGCCAGCAGCTACAGGGACAGGAGGGTAGCAGATACGCAGTATTTT CASSYRDRRVADTQYF
. few TRBJ2-5 TRBV20-1 TGCAGTGCTAGAGATGCGAGGACACAAGAGACCCAGTACTTC CSARDARTQETQYF
TRBD2 few TRBJ2-1 TRBV9 TGTGCCAGCAGCGCCTCGGGACTACTGCACAATGAGCAGTTCTTC CASSASGLLHNEQFF
. few TRBJ2-3 TRBV24-1 TGTGCCACCAGTGATTCGCTAACTGACGGATGGGGCACAGATACGCAGTATTTT CATSDSLTDGWGTDTQYF
. few TRBJ2-4 TRBV5-1 TGCGCCAGCAGCTTGTTAGGTTCAGCCAAAAACATTCAGTACTTC CASSLLGSAKNIQYF
TRBD2 . TRBJ2-3 TRBV10-1 TGCGCCAGCAGTGAGTCGGGAGGGTTAGACGCAGATACGCAGTATTTT CASSESGGLDADTQYF
. few TRBJ2-7 TRBV12-3/TRBV12-4 TGTGCCAGCACGCGCCCGGGACTGGCCTACGAGCAGTACTTC CASTRPGLAYEQYF
. few TRBJ2-5 TRBV27 TGTGCCAGCAGTTTAAGGGAAGAGGAGACCCAGTACTTC CASSLREEETQYF
. few TRBJ2-3 TRBV18 TGTGCCAGCTCCTACGAGGCAGGGGTTACAGATACGCAGTATTTT CASSYEAGVTDTQYF
. . TRBJ2-3 TRBV3-1 TGTGCCAGCAGCAAGGTTGTGGGGGGAGAATTGCGAGATACGCAGTATTTT CASSKVVGGELRDTQYF
. . TRBJ2-5 TRBV9 TGTGCCAGCAGCGTAGGGGTGGGGGGCTTGGTAGAGACCCAGTACTTC CASSVGVGGLVETQYF
. . TRBJ1-5 TRBV4-1 TGCGCCAGCAGCCAAGCGGGATCTGGCGATCAGCCCCAGCATTTT CASSQAGSGDQPQHF
TRBD1 many TRBJ1-6 TRBV5-1 TGCGCCAGCAGCTTGGCCGGGACAGGGTATGGTTCACCCCTCCACTTT CASSLAGTGYGSPLHF
TRBD1 few TRBJ1-6 TRBV10-3 TGTGCCATCAGTGAGCCGCCGGGACAGGGCCCTTCACCCCTCCACTTT CAISEPPGQGPSPLHF
. few TRBJ1-4 TRBV4-2 TGTGCCAGCAGCCCCATCGGGGATTCAACTAATGAAAAACTGTTTTTT CASSPIGDSTNEKLFF
. . TRBJ1-4 TRBV6-6 TGTGCCAGCAGTTCAGCAGGACGGGAAAAACTGTTTTTT CASSSAGREKLFF
. . TRBJ1-1 TRBV6-6 TGTGCCAGCATCGACGGGGCCACTGAAGCTTTCTTT CASIDGATEAFF
TRBD1 . TRBJ2-1 TRBV24-1 TGTGCCACCAGTGATTCGCGGACAGGGAACGACAATGGGCAGTTCTTC CATSDSRTGNDNGQFF
. few TRBJ2-1 TRBV12-3/TRBV12-4 TGTGCCAGCAGAAGCACCCGCATGGATGAGCAGTTCTTC CASRSTRMDEQFF
. few TRBJ2-5 TRBV6-2/TRBV6-3 TGTGCCAGCAGTTGGGCCCATCAGCGGGAGACCCAGTACTTC CASSWAHQRETQYF
. few TRBJ1-2 TRBV24-1 TGTGCCACCAGCCGAAGCCATAACTATGGCTACACCTTC CATSRSHNYGYTF
. . TRBJ2-3 TRBV28 TGTGCCAGCACCGGAGGACCGGGACAAAGCACAGATACGCAGTATTTT CASTGGPGQSTDTQYF
. many TRBJ1-1 TRBV7-6 TGTGCCAGCAGCTCAACCGTCCCTCCTTATTGGGCTTTCTTT CASSSTVPPYWAFF
. few TRBJ2-2 TRBV7-6 TGTGCCAGCCAGGGGATCGGGGAGCTGTTTTTT CASQGIGELFF
. . TRBJ2-5 TRBV10-3 TGTGCCATCAGTGAGTCGTCGACAGTTGGAGAGACCCAGTACTTC CAISESSTVGETQYF
. few TRBJ2-3 TRBV20-1 TGCAGTGCTAGCGGTGGCTTCACAGATACGCAGTATTTT CSASGGFTDTQYF
. few TRBJ1-3 TRBV30 TGTGCCTGGAGTGTTGGGGTGAACTCTGGAAACACCATATATTTT CAWSVGVNSGNTIYF